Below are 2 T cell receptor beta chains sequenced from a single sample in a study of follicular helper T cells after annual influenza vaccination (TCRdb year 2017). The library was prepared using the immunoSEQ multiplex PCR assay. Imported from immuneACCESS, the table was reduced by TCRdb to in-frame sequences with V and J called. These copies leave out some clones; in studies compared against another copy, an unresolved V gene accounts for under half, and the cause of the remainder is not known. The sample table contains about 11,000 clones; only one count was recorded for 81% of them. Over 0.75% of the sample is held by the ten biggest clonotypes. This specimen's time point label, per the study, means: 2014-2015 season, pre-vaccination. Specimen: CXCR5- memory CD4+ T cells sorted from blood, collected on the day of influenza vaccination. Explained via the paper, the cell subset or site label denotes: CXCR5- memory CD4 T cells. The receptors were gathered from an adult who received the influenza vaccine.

The CDR3 region is CASSLGRIGWEQYF. CDR3 DNA: TGTGCCAGCAGCTTGGGGCGGATCGGGTGGGAGCAGTACTTC. The chain employs TRBV5-8 and TRBJ2-7; no reliable D call. CDR1 is SGHTS, CDR2 YDEGEE, per germline. The V gene lost 0 bases and the J gene lost 7 bases, with 14 bases spanning the gap. This CDR3 comprises 14 residues.

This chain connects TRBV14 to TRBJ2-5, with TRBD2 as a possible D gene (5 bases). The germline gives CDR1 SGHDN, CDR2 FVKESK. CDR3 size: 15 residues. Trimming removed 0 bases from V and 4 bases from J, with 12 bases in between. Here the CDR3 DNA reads TGTGCCAGCAGCCAAGATGAGGGCCGGTCAGAGACCCAGTACTTC. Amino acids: CASSQDEGRSETQYF. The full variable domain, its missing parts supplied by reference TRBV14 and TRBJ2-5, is EAGVTQFPSHSVIEKGQTVTLRCDPISGHDNLYWYRRVMGKEIKFLLHFVKESKQDESGMPNNRFLAERTGGTYSTLKVQPAELEDSGVYFCASSQDEGRSETQYFGPGTRLLVL.